This section outlines one T cell receptor beta chain sequence together with its context. This sample was included in a study of blood T cell repertoires in COVID-19. This CDR3 has 15 residues. The V and J ends lost 0 bases and 4 bases respectively, with 12 bases between them. Germline CDR1 SGHKS, CDR2 YYEKEE (reference sequence). Repertoires were generated with immunoSEQ multiplex PCR, while TCRdb's copy carries only in-frame clones and drops some. The sample comprises roughly 70,000 clones, 70% to 90% of which are singletons, and roughly 1.5% rests with the top ten. V is TRBV5-5 and J is TRBJ2-3; weak D call: TRBD2 (6 bases). The sequenced material came from peripheral blood. The source of this sequence is a human donor in a cohort sampled during active COVID-19. CDR3 residues: CASSLAGGRADTQYF. The CDR3 nucleotides are TGTGCCAGCAGCTTGGCCGGGGGTAGGGCAGATACGCAGTATTTT. Using reference TRBV5-5 and TRBJ2-3 for the parts outside the CDR3, the full variable domain is DAGVTQSPTHLIKTRGQQVTLRCSPISGHKSVSWYQQVLGQGPQFIFQYYEKEERGRGNFPDRFSARQFPNYSSELNVNALLLGDSALYLCASSLAGGRADTQYFGPGTRLTVL.